This TCR beta chain was recorded in a study of beta chain features in type 1 diabetes. Across the study: In age, gender and cell yields, patients were similar to healthy donors. Overall study results and limits: There was a moderate but significant shortening of TCRB CDR3s in all four CD4+ subsets of Type 1 diabetes patients. Sequencing used cDNA, and cells with high TCR expression could therefore be over-represented.

The CDR3 has 12 residues. CDR1 and CDR2 (germline): GTSNPN, SVGIG (reference sequence). V was cut by 2 bases and J by 4 bases, with 8 bases left in between. The collection from each donor was one heparinised blood draw averaging around 120 mL. With regard to this clone: Its antigen is undetermined.

All of the isolated RNA was reverse transcribed, so expressed TCRB transcripts were sequenced. Produced via immunoSEQ multiplex PCR; TCRdb's table is partial and in-frame only. In the table there are 150,000 or so clones, roughly 65% of which are singletons. The sample was naive CD4+ T cells from blood. The sequence came from a man aged 25-45 years with type 1 diabetes. This chain links TRBV30 with TRBJ1-1; D uncertain. CDR3 nucleotide sequence: TGTGCCTGGAGTAGTGGTACCACTGAAGCTTTCTTT. This translates into CAWSSGTTEAFF.